This T cell receptor (beta chain) stems from a study of long-term antiretroviral therapy in people with HIV. This clone was counted between two and nine times. J lost 7 bases, V lost 6 bases, and 6 bases had no gene match. CDR1 is MNHNS, CDR2 SASEGT, per germline. This CDR3 is built from 12 residues. Survey-level immunoSEQ v3.0 assays were run. Produced via immunoSEQ multiplex PCR; TCRdb's table is partial and in-frame only. The data hold 18,000 or so clones, with around 80% observed a single time. The source is a woman in her 40s with HIV. J is TRBJ2-7 and V is TRBV6-1, with 7 bases lining up with TRBD2. The sequencing here drew on unsorted PBMCs, taken at the start of antiretroviral therapy, before treatment. Here the CDR3 DNA reads TGTGCCAGCAGCCGGGCGGGACTAGAGCAGTACTTC. Translating gives CASSRAGLEQYF.